Listed here are 30 T cell receptor beta chains from one sample, sequenced in a study of Graves' ophthalmopathy and Graves' hyperthyroidism. Amplification from RNA transcripts yielded the TCR beta CDR3 regions. Following a first-round RT-PCR that used HTBI primers, a second-round multiplex PCR was carried out. A single record per CDR3 protein comes from TCRdb applying MiXCR to the multiplex PCR reads. The sample carries around 340,000 distinct CDR3 sequences, roughly 15% recorded once. The sequenced sample was peripheral blood. All receptors derive from an adult man with Graves' ophthalmopathy.

There are many counts of this clonotype. V and J are TRBV6-2 or TRBV6-3 and TRBJ1-1; D might be TRBD1 (6 bases). V lost 10 bases, J lost 6 bases, and 15 bases lay in between. The CDR3 is 12 residues long. The germline V gene has CDR1 MNHEY and CDR2 SVGEGT. In DNA form, the CDR3 reads TGTGCCACCACAGGGACAAACGCTGAAGCTTTCTTT. Its translation is CATTGTNAEAFF.

This clonotype showed up just once. The chain links TRBV7-2 to TRBJ1-1; D is uncertain. V was pared by 5 bases and J by 0 bases, with 7 bases between. The CDR3 spans 13 residues. CDR1 SGHTA and CDR2 FQGNSA come from the germline V gene. This CDR3 reads CASSKTMNTEAFF. In DNA, the CDR3 is TGTGCCAGCAGCAAAACAATGAACACTGAAGCTTTCTTT.

This clonotype was detected many times. This chain links TRBV30 with TRBJ2-5; D gene ambiguous. Germline values: CDR1 GTSNPN, CDR2 SVGIG (reference sequence). V shed 3 bases and J shed 1 base, with 12 bases lying between them. CDR3 length equals 14 residues. CDR3 coding DNA: TGTGCCTGGAGATCCGGGCAGTTCCAAGAGACCCAGTACTTC. This translates into CAWRSGQFQETQYF.

Many counts were recorded for this clonotype. The chain joins TRBV7-2 to TRBJ2-5; D possibly matches TRBD1 or TRBD2 (6 bases each). Germline loops: CDR1 SGHTA, CDR2 FQGNSA. V lost 1 base to trimming and J lost 3 bases, with 9 bases between them. CDR3 size: 14 residues. CDR3 DNA sequence: TGTGCCAGCAGCTTAGAGGGGGGAAAAGAGACCCAGTACTTC. Protein: CASSLEGGKETQYF.

This clonotype was recorded a few times. The V call is TRBV6-1, the J call TRBJ2-5, with 8 bases lining up with TRBD1. In germline, CDR1 is MNHNS, CDR2 SASEGT. Germline trimming cut 8 bases from V and 5 bases from J; bases unmatched to any gene: 10. The CDR3 is 14 residues long. For the CDR3, the DNA is TGTGCCAGCGGGAAGACAGGGGAGTCGGAGACCCAGTACTTC. This sequence encodes CASGKTGESETQYF.

This clonotype has more than one count but fewer than ten. This chain uses TRBV11-2 with TRBJ2-5, with no clear D. The V end lost 1 base, the J end lost 5 bases, and 5 bases lay between the germline ends. CDR1 and CDR2 (germline): SGHAT, FQNNGV. The CDR3 loop spans 12 amino acids. CDR3 protein: CASSLVIETQYF. The CDR3 nucleotides read TGTGCCAGCAGCTTAGTTATTGAGACCCAGTACTTC.

The chain couples TRBV11-3 to TRBJ1-1; no clear D. The CDR3 covers 13 residues. Trimming took off 5 bases at V and 10 bases at J, with 17 bases between the two ends. Per germline, CDR1 SGHNT and CDR2 YENEEA. This chain's CDR3 is CASSAGPALRAFF. The CDR3 nucleotides are TGTGCCAGCAGCGCCGGCCCTGCCCTTCGAGCTTTCTTT.

This clonotype showed up many times. The chain uses TRBV5-5 and TRBJ1-2; no clear D gene. Looked up from germline, CDR1 is SGHKS and CDR2 is YYEKEE (reference sequence). The CDR3 totals 14 residues. Trimming shortened V by 6 bases and J by 4 bases, and 16 bases separated the two germline ends. CDR3 DNA: TGTGCCAGCACCCTCACTGACGGTCCCTATGGCTACACCTTC. It codes for CASTLTDGPYGYTF.

This clonotype occurred a few times. The V call is TRBV19, the J call TRBJ2-5; D not certain. Trimming cost V 4 bases and J 9 bases, with 21 bases left between them. The germline CDR1 and CDR2 sequences are LNHDA and SQIVND (reference sequence). The CDR3 spans 15 residues. The CDR3 nucleotides read TGTGCCAGTAGTAGGGGATCGGACCCCCCACAAGCCCAGTACTTC. Its translation is CASSRGSDPPQAQYF.

This clonotype was seen many times. The V gene is TRBV7-3, the J gene TRBJ2-1; 12 nucleotides match TRBD2. CDR1 and CDR2 (germline): SGHTA, FQGTGA. With 1 base clipped from V and 7 bases from J, the junction kept 14 bases outside the gene matches. CDR3 length: 19 amino acids. The CDR3 loop is CASSLNIFWTSGTGNEQFF. Written as DNA, the CDR3 is TGTGCCAGCAGCTTAAATATCTTCTGGACTAGCGGGACAGGGAATGAGCAGTTCTTC. The full variable domain, completed using reference TRBV7-3 and TRBJ2-1, is GAGVSQTPSNKVTEKGKYVELRCDPISGHTALYWYRQSLGQGPEFLIYFQGTGAADDSGLPNDRFFAVRPEGSVSTLKIQRTERGDSAVYLCASSLNIFWTSGTGNEQFFGPGTRLTVL.

This clonotype was seen more than once but under ten times. A much bigger clone sits one base away, suggesting this may be a read error. V and J are TRBV6-2 or TRBV6-3 and TRBJ2-7; D is perhaps TRBD2 (6 bases). CDR1 MNHEY and CDR2 SVGEGT come from the germline V gene. Trimming pared 4 bases from V and 10 bases from J, leaving 11 bases between. The CDR3 spans 11 residues. As DNA, the CDR3 is TGTGCCAGCAGTTTCGGGGCGGGACAGTACTTC. This gives the protein CASSFGAGQYF.

This clonotype was picked up a small number of times. J is TRBJ2-4 and V is TRBV6-1, with D possibly matching TRBD1 (6 bases). Germline-derived CDR1 and CDR2 are MNHNS and SASEGT. The CDR3 covers 15 residues. V was shortened by 3 bases and J by 8 bases, with 17 bases between the two germline ends. CDR3 bases: TGTGCCAGCAGTGAGACAGGTTGGGGGTTATACATTCAGTACTTC. Protein: CASSETGWGLYIQYF.

The table lists this clonotype with many counts. The CDR3 loop reads CASSKMTGSTEAFF. Here the CDR3 DNA reads TGCGCCAGCAGCAAAATGACAGGGAGCACTGAAGCTTTCTTT. The chain recombines TRBV5-1 with TRBJ1-1; 7 bases match TRBD1. There are 14 residues in the CDR3. Trimming took 4 bases from V and 4 from J; bases not matched to a gene: 7. Germline V gene data show CDR1 as SGHRS and CDR2 as YFSETQ.

This clonotype showed up many times. The chain recombines TRBV6-2 or TRBV6-3 with TRBJ2-5; D is unclear. V was pared by 6 bases and J by 1 base, with 9 bases between. The CDR3 is made up of 13 amino acids. From germline, CDR1 is MNHEY and CDR2 SVGEGT. The CDR3 loop reads CASSQDLQETQYF. CDR3 nucleotide sequence: TGTGCCAGCAGCCAGGACCTCCAAGAGACCCAGTACTTC.

In this sample, this clonotype turned up many times. The gene calls are TRBV11-2 and TRBJ2-5; 9 bases fit TRBD1. The CDR3 consists of 17 residues. The V gene end was trimmed by 4 bases and the J gene end by 4 bases; junction bases not matched to a gene: 13. From germline, CDR1 is SGHAT and CDR2 FQNNGV. The CDR3 DNA reads as TGTGCCAGCAGCTCACCCCGGACAGGGGCGCGAGTAGAGACCCAGTACTTC. As protein: CASSSPRTGARVETQYF.

This clonotype was seen repeatedly, ten times or more. The chain employs TRBV7-2 and TRBJ2-5; the D gene could be TRBD1 or TRBD2 (6 bases each). The CDR3 has 17 residues. Germline values: CDR1 SGHTA, CDR2 FQGNSA. V lost 4 bases and J lost 3, with 21 bases in between. CDR3 sequence reads: CASSSTSQGWGEETQYF. The CDR3, as DNA: TGTGCCAGCAGCTCGACCTCCCAGGGGTGGGGGGAAGAGACCCAGTACTTC.

This clonotype came up many times. J is TRBJ2-7 and V is TRBV19; a weak D match, TRBD1 (5 bases). CDR3 length: 13 residues. The germline V and J ends were trimmed by 3 bases and 3 bases, with 9 bases remaining between them. Germline V gene data show CDR1 as LNHDA and CDR2 as SQIVND (reference sequence). CDR3 DNA: TGTGCCAGTAGTATGGGGCGTGGCTACGAGCAGTACTTC. Translation gives CASSMGRGYEQYF.

This clonotype has a count of ten or more. The chain combines TRBV11-2 with TRBJ2-7; 12 nucleotides line up with TRBD2. The CDR3 spans 16 residues. Trimming at V came to 5 bases and at J to 0 bases, leaving 5 bases not matched to a gene. In germline, CDR1 is SGHAT, CDR2 FQNNGV. CDR3 nucleotide sequence: TGTGCCAGCAGCCAGGCTAGCGGGGGGGCCTCCTACGAGCAGTACTTC. This sequence encodes CASSQASGGASYEQYF.

Comments on this clonotype: A single base separates this from a much larger clone, so it may be a read error. CDR3 in amino acids: CASSFQGKETLYF. The DNA for the CDR3 is TGTGCCAGCAGTTTCCAGGGGAAAGAGACCCTGTACTTC. J is TRBJ2-5 and V is TRBV27; TRBD1 is a possible D gene (6 bases). The CDR3 is made up of 13 amino acids. Germline lookup yields CDR1 MNHEY and CDR2 SMNVEV (reference sequence).

This clonotype was seen many times. The CDR3 is CASSRDRGAYGYTF. As DNA, the CDR3 is TGTGCCAGCAGCAGAGACAGGGGCGCCTATGGCTACACCTTC. V and J are TRBV7-8 and TRBJ1-2, with TRBD1 matching over 8 bases. With 5 bases clipped from V and 4 bases from J, the junction kept 6 bases outside the gene matches. CDR3 size: 14 residues. The germline V gene encodes CDR1 SGHVS and CDR2 FQNEAQ.

This clonotype was detected many times. The chain joins TRBV28 to TRBJ1-1, with 10 bases matching TRBD1. The length of the CDR3 is 16 residues. Trimming took 6 bases from V and 1 from J; bases not matched to a gene: 8. Germline V gene sequence: CDR1 MDHEN, CDR2 SYDVKM. The DNA for the CDR3 is TGTGCCAGCAGATTTGGTAGACAGGGGGCGAACACTGAAGCTTTCTTT. Protein: CASRFGRQGANTEAFF. Combining the CDR3 with reference TRBV28 and TRBJ1-1 gives the whole variable domain DVKVTQSSRYLVKRTGEKVFLECVQDMDHENMFWYRQDPGLGLRLIYFSYDVKMKEKGDIPEGYSVSREKKERFSLILESASTNQTSMYLCASRFGRQGANTEAFFGQGTRLTVV.

This clonotype was seen at least ten times. The gene calls are TRBV28 and TRBJ2-7; D not certain. The CDR3 extends over 12 amino acids. The germline CDR1 and CDR2 sequences are MDHEN and SYDVKM. V was shortened by 6 bases and J by 2 bases, with 8 bases between the two germline ends. Here the CDR3 DNA reads TGTGCCAGCAGCACAATCCCCTACGAGCAGTACTTC. Its translation: CASSTIPYEQYF.

This clonotype was observed many times. Likely a read error: the CDR3 ends without its conserved phenylalanine or tryptophan. The V gene is TRBV5-1, the J gene TRBJ2-7; D may be TRBD2 (6 bases). The CDR3 is 16 residues long. Germline V gives CDR1 SGHRS, CDR2 YFSETQ. The V and J ends lost 0 bases and 3 bases respectively, with 16 bases between them. The CDR3 spells CASSLEPSDKDYEQYS. CDR3 nucleotides: TGCGCCAGCAGCTTGGAGCCTAGCGATAAAGACTACGAGCAGTACTCC.

This clonotype was seen ten or more times. This rearrangement joins TRBV6-2 or TRBV6-3 to TRBJ1-2, with TRBD1 as a possible D gene (5 bases). The CDR3 is made up of 11 amino acids. The ends were cut back, 5 bases at V and 8 bases at J, with 9 bases in the middle. Germline lookup yields CDR1 MNHEY and CDR2 SVGEGT. The CDR3 loop reads CASSDRQGYTF. DNA for the CDR3: TGTGCCAGCAGTGACCGACAGGGCTACACCTTC.

At least ten counts were recorded for this clonotype. The chain carries TRBV20-1 and TRBJ2-7, with D maybe TRBD2 (6 bases). The CDR3 totals 16 residues. V lost 2 bases to trimming and J lost 3 bases, with 20 bases between them. Germline lookup yields CDR1 DFQATT and CDR2 SNEGSKA (reference sequence). For the CDR3, the DNA is TGCAGTGCTAGAAAATCTTGGGTAGCGGCGAACTACGAGCAGTACTTC. This encodes CSARKSWVAANYEQYF.

This clonotype was counted many times. This chain connects TRBV6-5 to TRBJ2-7, with D possibly called TRBD1 or TRBD2 (7 bases each). Germline lookup yields CDR1 MNHEY and CDR2 SVGAGI. V was trimmed by 6 bases and J by 4 bases, leaving 19 bases between them. The CDR3 covers 15 residues. The CDR3 loop reads CASRSLTGRGYEQYF. The CDR3 DNA is TGTGCCAGCAGAAGTTTGACAGGGAGGGGTTACGAGCAGTACTTC.

In the case of this clonotype: One end of the junction fails to match germline, which may point to a read error. The V gene is TRBV7-9, the J gene TRBJ2-7; tentatively, D is TRBD1 (6 bases). CDR1 SEHNR and CDR2 FQNEAQ come from the germline V gene (reference sequence). This CDR3 is 13 amino acids long. CDR3 region: CASSPPNSGQFSF. The DNA for the CDR3 is TGTGCCAGCAGCCCCCCGAACAGCGGACAGTTTTCCTTC.

This clonotype has a handful of counts. This chain joins TRBV3-1 and TRBJ1-1; TRBD1 agrees at 8 bases. V lost 0 bases, J lost 6 bases, and 6 bases stayed unmatched. Germline lookup yields CDR1 LGHDT and CDR2 YNNKEL (reference sequence). This CDR3 is built from 15 residues. CDR3 nucleotides: TGTGCCAGCAGCCAAGATGGACAGGGTTGGCCTGAAGCTTTCTTT. Its protein product is CASSQDGQGWPEAFF.

Many counts were recorded for this clonotype. V gene TRBV2 combines with J gene TRBJ2-5; 7 bases agree with TRBD1. From germline, CDR1 is SNHLY and CDR2 FYNNEI. V shed 9 bases and J 9 bases; nucleotides not matched to a gene: 13. This CDR3 region has 13 residues. CDR3 protein: CASWDSLQEAQYF. As DNA, the CDR3 is TGTGCCAGTTGGGACAGCCTGCAGGAGGCCCAGTACTTC.

This clonotype was counted many times. This sequence joins TRBV6-1 and TRBJ2-7, with TRBD2 matching 7 bases. The CDR3 totals 15 residues. Germline CDR1 and CDR2: MNHNS and SASEGT. V shed 4 bases, J shed 1 base, and the junction held 7 bases outside the gene matches. In nucleotides, the CDR3 is TGTGCCAGCAGTGGGGGAACTAGCGTGTCCTACGAGCAGTACTTC. It encodes CASSGGTSVSYEQYF.